Shown below are 17 T cell receptor beta chains from a single sample sequenced in a study of identical twins. TCRdb redid the calling of the 5' RACE reads with MiXCR, one entry per CDR3 protein. Among about 1.7 million distinct CDR3 sequences, under 35% were seen once, and the ten largest hold more than 0.25%. Material: cord blood. These receptors were collected from a newborn girl in good health.

The chain links TRBV6-1 to TRBJ1-5, with D tentatively TRBD1 (5 bases). The CDR3 spans 16 residues. CDR1 is MNHNS and CDR2 is SASEGT in the germline V gene. Trimming removed 1 base at V and 0 bases at J, with 10 bases between. The CDR3 spells CASSEGKGSSNQPQHF. The CDR3 coding sequence is TGTGCCAGCAGTGAAGGAAAGGGGTCTAGCAATCAGCCCCAGCATTTT.

The V call is TRBV3-1, the J call TRBJ2-3, with D tentatively TRBD1 (6 bases). Trimming took 0 bases from V and 4 from J, leaving 14 bases between them. The CDR3 has 16 residues. The germline gives CDR1 LGHDT, CDR2 YNNKEL (reference sequence). In nucleotides, the CDR3 is TGTGCCAGCAGCCAAGATCCCACAGGGTACGCAGATACGCAGTATTTT. Its translation: CASSQDPTGYADTQYF.

This rearrangement joins TRBV2 to TRBJ2-5; D is perhaps TRBD2 (6 bases). This CDR3 is built from 14 residues. V was shortened by 10 bases and J by 1 base, with 16 bases between the two germline ends. Germline-derived CDR1 and CDR2 are SNHLY and FYNNEI. The CDR3 loop is CATMAKAGQETQYF. The CDR3 DNA follows: TGTGCCACGATGGCTAAAGCGGGCCAAGAGACCCAGTACTTC.

The chain employs TRBV28 and TRBJ2-1; D is perhaps TRBD1 (5 bases). V lost 3 bases and J 8 bases, leaving 17 bases between the germline ends. Germline V gives CDR1 MDHEN, CDR2 SYDVKM. This CDR3 spans 15 amino acids. The CDR3 DNA is TGTGCCAGCAGTTTCTCGGGCAGGGTAGTAGATGAGCAGTTCTTC. Its protein product is CASSFSGRVVDEQFF.

This clonotype was picked up a small number of times. The gene calls are TRBV25-1 and TRBJ2-3; D is unresolved. From germline, CDR1 is MGHDK and CDR2 SYGVNS. CDR3 length: 13 residues. The V and J ends lost 1 base and 11 bases respectively, with 13 bases between them. CDR3 sequence reads: CASSESASVGQYF. The CDR3 coding sequence is TGTGCCAGCAGTGAATCAGCTTCGGTAGGGCAGTATTTT. The whole variable domain, filled in from reference TRBV25-1 and TRBJ2-3, reads EADIYQTPRYLVIGTGKKITLECSQTMGHDKMYWYQQDPGMELHLIHYSYGVNSTEKGDLSSESTVSRIRTEHFPLTLESARPSHTSQYLCASSESASVGQYFGPGTRLTVL.

The chain couples TRBV18 to TRBJ2-7; maybe TRBD2 (5 bases). The CDR3 is 15 residues long. The ends were cut back, 1 base at V and 2 bases at J, with 12 bases in the middle. Germline CDR1 reads KGHSH; CDR2 reads LQKENI. The CDR3 protein is CASSPQLTGTYEQYF. The CDR3 coding sequence is TGTGCCAGCTCACCACAGCTGACGGGAACCTACGAGCAGTACTTC.

This chain connects TRBV5-1 to TRBJ2-7; TRBD2 might be the D (6 bases). CDR3 length: 17 residues. The germline gives CDR1 SGHRS, CDR2 YFSETQ. The V end lost 2 bases, the J end lost 6 bases, and 24 bases lay between the germline ends. The CDR3 sequence: CASSFSVLAGRIREQYF. In nucleotides, the CDR3 is TGCGCCAGCAGCTTCTCCGTCCTTGCCGGGAGAATTCGCGAGCAGTACTTC.

This clonotype has at least ten counts. This chain joins TRBV20-1 and TRBJ1-5; possibly TRBD1 for D (5 bases). Trimming left V 1 base short and J 0 bases short, with 10 bases between. This CDR3 spans 15 amino acids. Germline CDR1 DFQATT, CDR2 SNEGSKA (reference sequence). CDR3 amino acids: CSARAGTDSNQPQHF. Written as DNA, the CDR3 is TGCAGTGCTAGAGCCGGGACGGATAGCAATCAGCCCCAGCATTTT.

The chain uses TRBV25-1 and TRBJ2-5; the match to TRBD1 covers 8 bases. Germline V CDR1 and CDR2: MGHDK, SYGVNS. Losses at the gene ends were 4 bases for V and 4 bases for J; bases not matched to a gene: 8. The CDR3 is 15 residues long. The CDR3 coding sequence is TGTGCCAGCAGTGGACAGGGGAATCAAAGAGAGACCCAGTACTTC. This gives the protein CASSGQGNQRETQYF.

The table lists this clonotype with a few counts. The chain couples TRBV6-5 to TRBJ2-7; D gene uncertain. CDR1 MNHEY and CDR2 SVGAGI come from the germline V gene. The ends were cut back, 2 bases at V and 2 bases at J, with 10 bases in the middle. The length of the CDR3 is 14 residues. Here the CDR3 reads CASSYTGSPYEQYF. The CDR3 nucleotides read TGTGCCAGCAGTTACACCGGGTCCCCCTACGAGCAGTACTTC.

The rearrangement joins TRBV20-1 to TRBJ2-1; TRBD2 agrees at 8 bases. Germline V gene lookup returns CDR1 DFQATT and CDR2 SNEGSKA (reference sequence). V was clipped by 3 bases and J by 6 bases; unmatched bases: 4. This CDR3 is built from 13 residues. The CDR3 region is CSASSGGLNEQFF. The CDR3 nucleotides read TGCAGTGCTAGTTCGGGGGGGCTCAATGAGCAGTTCTTC.

The chain combines TRBV20-1 with TRBJ1-1; D is possibly TRBD1 (6 bases). The CDR3 totals 15 residues. In germline, CDR1 is DFQATT, CDR2 SNEGSKA (reference sequence). The V end lost 2 bases, the J end lost 0 bases, and 13 bases lay between the germline ends. Written as DNA, the CDR3 is TGCAGTGCTAGAACGGGGGGCGCCCTGAACACTGAAGCTTTCTTT. Translated, it gives CSARTGGALNTEAFF.

The chain couples TRBV27 to TRBJ1-2, with 8 nucleotides matching TRBD1. From germline, CDR1 is MNHEY and CDR2 SMNVEV (reference sequence). The CDR3 has 14 residues. With V trimmed by 5 bases and J by 3 bases, 5 bases remained unmatched. CDR3 in amino acids: CASSAYRGDYGYTF. Here the CDR3 DNA reads TGTGCCAGCAGTGCATACAGGGGGGACTATGGCTACACCTTC.

In its sample, this clonotype was seen a few times. V usage is TRBV13 and J usage is TRBJ2-1, with TRBD2 identical over 10 bases. This CDR3 region has 15 residues. With V trimmed by 4 bases and J by 5 bases, 5 bases remained unmatched. Per germline, CDR1 PRHDT and CDR2 FYEKMQ (reference sequence). The CDR3 DNA follows: TGTGCCAGCAGCTCACAGCGGGAGGGTAACAATGAGCAGTTCTTC. This gives the protein CASSSQREGNNEQFF.

There are many counts of this clonotype. The rearrangement joins TRBV4-2 to TRBJ2-5; TRBD2 agrees at 10 bases. V was clipped by 6 bases and J by 3 bases; unmatched bases: 7. Germline lookup yields CDR1 LGHNA and CDR2 YNFKEQ. The CDR3 consists of 15 residues. The CDR3 reads CASSPFLAGEETQYF. The CDR3 DNA sequence: TGTGCCAGCAGTCCCTTTCTAGCGGGAGAAGAGACCCAGTACTTC.

This clonotype appeared a few times. The CDR3 nucleotides are TGCGCCAGCAGCTTGGATGCCCTAGGTCGCTCGCTGTATTTT. This sequence encodes CASSLDALGRSLYF. This chain uses TRBV5-1 with TRBJ2-3, with D hard to call. The V end was cut by 0 bases, the J end by 14 bases, with 19 bases between. The germline V gene encodes CDR1 SGHRS and CDR2 YFSETQ. The CDR3 contains 14 residues.

This clonotype appeared a few times. The chain couples TRBV10-3 to TRBJ2-7; TRBD2 matches at 11 bases. This CDR3 is 14 amino acids long. Germline assignment: CDR1 ENHRY and CDR2 SYGVKD. J lost 6 bases, V lost 6 bases, and 7 bases had no gene match. CDR3 coding DNA: TGTGCCATCAGAGGTCTAGCGGGGGGCGGCGAGCAGTACTTC. Translated, it gives CAIRGLAGGGEQYF.